The 11 T cell receptor beta chains below come from one sample, sequenced in a study of blood T cell repertoires in COVID-19. Only in-frame clones appear in the TCRdb table, and some are missing; sequencing was by immunoSEQ multiplex PCR. The sample has 200,000 or so clones; 70% to 90% are singletons. Specimen: peripheral blood. The receptor set was obtained from a man aged 50-60 years who had recovered from COVID-19.

The chain carries TRBV7-9 and TRBJ2-1; 7 bases align to TRBD1. With V trimmed by 5 bases and J by 0 bases, 10 bases remained unmatched. This CDR3 is built from 17 residues. CDR1 is SEHNR and CDR2 is FQNEAQ in the germline V gene (reference sequence). The CDR3, as DNA: TGTGCCAGCAGCCCGAGAACCAGGACAGGCTCCTACAATGAGCAGTTCTTC. Its translation: CASSPRTRTGSYNEQFF.

This sequence joins TRBV7-8 and TRBJ2-2; tentatively, D is TRBD2 (6 bases). The CDR3 is made up of 15 amino acids. Trimming cost V 4 bases and J 4 bases, with 13 bases left between them. Per the germline V gene, CDR1 is SGHVS and CDR2 is FQNEAQ. This chain's CDR3 is CASSSTSGFTGELFF. The CDR3, as DNA: TGTGCCAGCAGCTCCACCAGCGGGTTCACCGGGGAGCTGTTTTTT.

The CDR3 DNA is TGCGCCAGCAGCTTGGAGCTAGCGAGGGAGACCCAGTACTTC. Translated, it gives CASSLELARETQYF. The rearrangement uses TRBV5-1 and TRBJ2-5; TRBD2 might be the D (6 bases). Germline V gives CDR1 SGHRS, CDR2 YFSETQ. The length of the CDR3 is 14 residues. The V end lost 0 bases, the J end lost 5 bases, and 11 bases lay between the germline ends.

The chain is built from TRBV5-1 and TRBJ2-1; 13 bases match TRBD2. The CDR3 loop spans 15 amino acids. The J segment lost 7 bases and the V segment lost 6 bases, leaving 7 bases of the junction unmatched. Germline V gene data show CDR1 as SGHRS and CDR2 as YFSETQ. Here the CDR3 reads CASIGLAGAINEQFF. CDR3 nucleotides: TGCGCCAGCATCGGACTAGCGGGAGCTATTAATGAGCAGTTCTTC.

The chain is built from TRBV6-5 and TRBJ2-1; 7 nucleotides agree with TRBD2. Germline V gene lookup returns CDR1 MNHEY and CDR2 SVGAGI. Trimming took 8 bases from V and 2 from J; bases not matched to a gene: 9. CDR3 length equals 15 residues. The CDR3 protein is CASRDGGSPYNEQFF. The CDR3 nucleotides read TGTGCCAGCCGGGACGGCGGGAGTCCCTACAATGAGCAGTTCTTC.

The rearrangement links TRBV28 to TRBJ2-1, with 8 bases matching TRBD2. With V trimmed by 1 base and J by 12 bases, 11 bases remained unmatched. CDR1 is MDHEN and CDR2 is SYDVKM in the germline V gene. This CDR3 has 15 amino acids. In DNA, the CDR3 is TGTGCCAGCAGTTTATTGGGTTCCCGGGAGGGCAGGCAGTTCTTC. Amino acids: CASSLLGSREGRQFF.

This clone came up once. V is TRBV7-8 and J is TRBJ2-1; 7 bases map to TRBD2. CDR1 and CDR2 from the germline V gene are SGHVS and FQNEAQ. J lost 10 bases, V lost 5 bases, and 11 bases had no gene match. The CDR3 has 14 residues. In DNA form, the CDR3 reads TGTGCCAGCAGCGGTATGCAGCGGGACGGCGAGCAGTTCTTC. Translating gives CASSGMQRDGEQFF. Full variable domain (remainder filled in from reference TRBV7-8 and TRBJ2-1): GAGVSQSPRYKVAKRGQDVALRCDPISGHVSLFWYQQALGQGPEFLTYFQNEAQLDKSGLPSDRFFAERPEGSVSTLKIQRTQQEDSAVYLCASSGMQRDGEQFFGPGTRLTVL.

This chain links TRBV19 with TRBJ2-1; 8 nucleotides match TRBD2. Germline CDR1 reads LNHDA; CDR2 reads SQIVND (reference sequence). J lost 6 bases, V lost 5 bases, and 3 bases had no gene match. The CDR3 is 13 residues long. CDR3 nucleotide sequence: TGTGCCAGTAGTCCAGGGACTAGCAATGAGCAGTTCTTC. Translation gives CASSPGTSNEQFF.

The rearrangement uses TRBV18 and TRBJ2-3; 10 bases fit TRBD2. The ends lost 1 base at V and 0 bases at J; junction bases unmatched: 4. This CDR3 region has 17 residues. Germline lookup yields CDR1 KGHSH and CDR2 LQKENI. CDR3: CASSPRGAGGSTDTQYF. CDR3 coding DNA: TGTGCCAGCTCACCACGCGGAGCGGGAGGGAGCACAGATACGCAGTATTTT.

The chain is built from TRBV15 and TRBJ1-4; D is possibly TRBD1 (5 bases). Germline CDR1 LNHNV, CDR2 YYDKDF (reference sequence). The length of the CDR3 is 15 residues. With 0 bases removed from V and 8 bases from J, the gap between germline ends came to 13 bases. DNA of the CDR3: TGTGCCACCAGCAGAGATCGGCAGGGAGGGGAAAAACTGTTTTTT. Translating gives CATSRDRQGGEKLFF.

This clone came up once. The V call is TRBV19, the J call TRBJ2-3, with 7 positions matching TRBD1. With V trimmed by 5 bases and J by 4 bases, 9 bases remained unmatched. Germline values: CDR1 LNHDA, CDR2 SQIVND (reference sequence). There are 15 residues in the CDR3. The chain's CDR3 is CASSSSTGKADTQYF. The CDR3 nucleotides are TGTGCCAGTAGTTCCTCGACAGGGAAAGCAGATACGCAGTATTTT.